This T cell receptor beta chain was sequenced during a study of T cells expressing NK-cell markers. CDR3 length: 14 amino acids. From the 5' RACE reads, TCRdb lists one entry per CDR3 protein and no DNA. This repertoire comprises a few hundred thousand distinct CDR3 sequences; its ten largest clones make up 4% to 6.5%. This sequence was found in a man between 18 and 69 years old in good health. Source material: blood T cells: a sorted CD56 or NKG2C T cell subset, CD4+ or CD8+ T cells, or bulk PBMC T cells (not recorded which). The J gene is TRBJ2-5, the V gene TRBV23-1. Being an ORF, TRBV23-1 has a function that is uncertain. CDR3: CASSPNPRQETQYF.